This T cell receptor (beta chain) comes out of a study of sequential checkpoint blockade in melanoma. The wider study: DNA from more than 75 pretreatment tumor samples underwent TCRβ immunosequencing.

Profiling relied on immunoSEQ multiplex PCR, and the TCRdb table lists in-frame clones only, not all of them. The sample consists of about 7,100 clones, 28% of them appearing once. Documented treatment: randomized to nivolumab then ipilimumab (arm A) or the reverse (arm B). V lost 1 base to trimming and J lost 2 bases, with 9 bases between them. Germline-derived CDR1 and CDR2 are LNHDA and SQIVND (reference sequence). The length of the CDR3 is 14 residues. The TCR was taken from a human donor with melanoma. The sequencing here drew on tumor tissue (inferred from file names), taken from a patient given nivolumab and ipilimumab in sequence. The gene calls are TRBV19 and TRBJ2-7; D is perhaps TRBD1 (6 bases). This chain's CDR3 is CASSIGQAPYEQYF. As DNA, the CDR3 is TGTGCCAGTAGTATAGGACAGGCGCCCTACGAGCAGTACTTC.